This is a list of T cell receptor beta chains from one sample in a study of shared clonotypes between healthy human individuals. Sequenced by immunoSEQ multiplex PCR; TCRdb stores in-frame clones only, minus some. The sample yields some 1,400,000 clones, around 97% seen once. The sample consisted of naive CD4+ T cells sorted from blood. These TCRs come from a young man in good health. Each CDR3 is given with its conserved first and last residue. D genes are given only for firm matches. Clone size is not always given. Where it is, it says once, few, many or a class for expanded clones.

TGTGCCAGCAGCGTAGTTGCGGTTAGCTCCTACAATGAGCAGTTCTTC	CASSVVAVSSYNEQFF	NA	TRBJ2-1	NA	TRBV9
TGCGCCAGCAGCTTGTCAGGGAGCTCCTACGAGCAGTACTTC	CASSLSGSSYEQYF	few	TRBJ2-7	NA	TRBV5-1
TGTGCCAGCTCACCACGAGGACAGGGGGGCAATCAGCCCCAGCATTTT	CASSPRGQGGNQPQHF	NA	TRBJ1-5	TRBD1	TRBV18
TGTGCCAGCAGCGTAGGAGGAAGCACAGATACGCAGTATTTT	CASSVGGSTDTQYF	NA	TRBJ2-3	NA	TRBV9
TGTGCCAGCAGCGGGGGGATGTACAATGAGCAGTTCTTC	CASSGGMYNEQFF	NA	TRBJ2-1	NA	TRBV11-2
TGTGCCAGCAGCTTAGCGGCGGGGAATGAGCAGTTCTTC	CASSLAAGNEQFF	NA	TRBJ2-1	NA	TRBV11-3
TGTGCCAGTGGGACAGCTAATAACAATGAGCAGTTCTTC	CASGTANNNEQFF	NA	TRBJ2-1	TRBD1	TRBV27
TGTGCCTGGTCAATCCATGGGGGGGGAGAAGAGACCCAGTACTTC	CAWSIHGGGEETQYF	NA	TRBJ2-5	TRBD2	TRBV30
TGTGCCAGCAGATCTACCGGGACACCTTATGGCTACACCTTC	CASRSTGTPYGYTF	once	TRBJ1-2	NA	TRBV5-4
TGTGCTAGTGGTTTGGGGATTTCCTTTCAAGAGACCCAGTACTTC	CASGLGISFQETQYF	NA	TRBJ2-5	NA	TRBV12-5
TGTGCCAGCATCAACCCGGGACTAGACCAGTTCTTC	CASINPGLDQFF	NA	TRBJ2-1	TRBD2	TRBV6-1
TGTGCCAGCTCACCCCTCCCCCCGACGCCGAACACTGAAGCTTTCTTT	CASSPLPPTPNTEAFF	once	TRBJ1-1	NA	TRBV18
TGTGCCAGCAGTTACTCTTTAGTAGCGGGGAGAGATACGCAGTATTTT	CASSYSLVAGRDTQYF	NA	TRBJ2-3	TRBD2	TRBV6-8
TGTGCCAGCAGTTACGGGATCGATGAGCAGTTCTTC	CASSYGIDEQFF	NA	TRBJ2-1	NA	TRBV27
TGTGCCAGCTCACCAGGGACCCTTGATCAGCCCCAGCATTTT	CASSPGTLDQPQHF	NA	TRBJ1-5	NA	TRBV18
TGTGCCAGCTCTCCCGACAGGGCGTCCTACGAGCAGTACTTC	CASSPDRASYEQYF	NA	TRBJ2-7	TRBD1	TRBV6-4
TGTGCCAGCAGTTACCGTCCGTCAGGTGAAGGGAACACTGAAGCTTTCTTT	CASSYRPSGEGNTEAFF	NA	TRBJ1-1	NA	TRBV27